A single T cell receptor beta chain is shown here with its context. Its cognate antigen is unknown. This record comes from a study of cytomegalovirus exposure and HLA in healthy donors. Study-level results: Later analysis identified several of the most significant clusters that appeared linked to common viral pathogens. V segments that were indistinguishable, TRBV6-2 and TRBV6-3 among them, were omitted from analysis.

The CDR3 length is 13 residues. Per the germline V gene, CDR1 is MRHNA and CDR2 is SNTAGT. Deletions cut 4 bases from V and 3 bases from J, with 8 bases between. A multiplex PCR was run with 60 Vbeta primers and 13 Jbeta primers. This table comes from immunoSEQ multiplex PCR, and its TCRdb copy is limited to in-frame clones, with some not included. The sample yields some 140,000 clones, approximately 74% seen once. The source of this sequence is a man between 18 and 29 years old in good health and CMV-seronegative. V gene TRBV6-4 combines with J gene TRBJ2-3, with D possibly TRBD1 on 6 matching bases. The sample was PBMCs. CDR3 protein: CASSGTDTDTQYF. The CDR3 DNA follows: TGTGCCAGCAGTGGGACAGATACAGATACGCAGTATTTT.